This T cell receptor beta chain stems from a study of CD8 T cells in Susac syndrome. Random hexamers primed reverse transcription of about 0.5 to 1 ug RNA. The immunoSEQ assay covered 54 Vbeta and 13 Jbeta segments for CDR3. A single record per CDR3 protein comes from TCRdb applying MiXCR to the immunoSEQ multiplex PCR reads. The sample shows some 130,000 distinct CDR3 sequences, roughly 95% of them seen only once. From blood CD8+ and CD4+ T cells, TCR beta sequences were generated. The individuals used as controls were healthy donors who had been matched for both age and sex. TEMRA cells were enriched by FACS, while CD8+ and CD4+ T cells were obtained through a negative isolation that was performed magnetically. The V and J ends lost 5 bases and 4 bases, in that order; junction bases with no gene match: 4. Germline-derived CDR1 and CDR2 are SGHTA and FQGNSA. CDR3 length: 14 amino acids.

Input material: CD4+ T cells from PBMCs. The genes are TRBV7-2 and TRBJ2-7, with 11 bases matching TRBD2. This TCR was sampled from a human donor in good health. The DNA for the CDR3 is TGTGCCAGCAGCGCCGGGACTAGCGGTTACGAGCAGTACTTC. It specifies CASSAGTSGYEQYF.